The 23 T cell receptor beta chains reported below all come from one sample, sequenced in a study of CD8 T cells in ankylosing spondylitis. Whole-study findings and limits: Several highly homologous variants formed a TCR beta motif that appeared characteristic of ankylosing spondylitis blood.

No cognate antigen is known for these TCRs. TCRdb fed the 5' RACE reads into MiXCR, producing one record per CDR3 protein. The sample has around 130,000 distinct CDR3 sequences, 15% to 20% seen once; the top ten hold approximately 30%. Material for sequencing was blood, either unsorted or a sorted T cell fraction (not recorded which). The receptors shown here come from a male donor with ankylosing spondylitis.

This clonotype showed up many times. The rearrangement uses TRBV29-1 and TRBJ2-6; D is perhaps TRBD1 (6 bases). The germline CDR1 and CDR2 sequences are SQVTM and ANQGSEA. This CDR3 has 17 amino acids. Trimming removed 3 bases from V and 2 bases from J, with 17 bases in between. The CDR3, as DNA: TGCAGCGTTGAGATCAGGGGCAAGGAGGCTGGGGCCAACGTCCTGACTTTC. Translation: CSVEIRGKEAGANVLTF. The full variable domain, with the rest looked up from reference TRBV29-1 and TRBJ2-6, is SAVISQKPSRDICQRGTSLTIQCQVDSQVTMMFWYRQQPGQSLTLIATANQGSEATYESGFVIDKFPISRPNLTFSTLTVSNMSPEDSSIYLCSVEIRGKEAGANVLTFGAGSRLTVL.

This clonotype has ten or more counts. The rearrangement links TRBV12-3 or TRBV12-4 to TRBJ2-7; 10 bases map to TRBD1. The length of the CDR3 is 13 residues. Trimming at V came to 6 bases and at J to 7 bases, leaving 6 bases not matched to a gene. The CDR3 DNA is TGTGCCAGCAGCCAGGACAGGGGGTGGGAGCAGTACTTC. Its protein is CASSQDRGWEQYF.

This clonotype was detected many times. The V and J genes are TRBV27 and TRBJ2-1, with 11 bases aligning to TRBD2. The trim removed 2 bases at V and 3 bases at J, leaving 6 bases unmatched. The germline gives CDR1 MNHEY, CDR2 SMNVEV (reference sequence). The CDR3 is made up of 17 amino acids. CDR3 residues: CASSLLAGGYVYNEQFF. CDR3 nucleotide sequence: TGTGCCAGCAGTTTACTAGCGGGAGGTTATGTCTACAATGAGCAGTTCTTC.

The chain links TRBV11-2 to TRBJ2-5; weak D call: TRBD1 (6 bases). V was shortened by 0 bases and J by 2 bases, with 10 bases between the two germline ends. CDR1 and CDR2 from the germline V gene are SGHAT and FQNNGV. There are 15 residues in the CDR3. CDR3 loop: CASSLDWTEQETQYF. For the CDR3, the DNA is TGTGCCAGCAGCTTAGACTGGACAGAGCAAGAGACCCAGTACTTC.

This clonotype was detected a few times. This sequence joins TRBV12-5 and TRBJ2-7, with TRBD1 identical over 7 bases. The CDR3 loop spans 16 amino acids. Losses at the gene ends were 1 base for V and 1 base for J; bases not matched to a gene: 7. Germline assignment: CDR1 LGHNT and CDR2 FRNRAP. The CDR3 spells CASGLAPTDRSYEQYF. CDR3 in DNA: TGTGCTAGTGGTTTGGCCCCCACGGACAGGTCCTACGAGCAGTACTTC.

This chain links TRBV5-6 with TRBJ2-7; the D is unclear. The CDR3 is 14 residues long. Per germline, CDR1 SGHDT and CDR2 YYEEEE. The V gene lost 1 base and the J gene lost 2 bases, with 10 bases spanning the gap. CDR3 sequence: CASSLRQRPYEQYF. CDR3 bases: TGTGCCAGCAGCTTGAGGCAGCGCCCCTACGAGCAGTACTTC.

The chain carries TRBV5-1 and TRBJ2-7, with 8 positions matching TRBD2. The germline V gene has CDR1 SGHRS and CDR2 YFSETQ. The V segment lost 6 bases and the J segment 5 bases; nucleotides outside the gene matches: 10. This CDR3 comprises 14 residues. The CDR3: CASTLSGSIHEQYF. Written as DNA, the CDR3 is TGCGCCAGCACCCTAAGCGGGAGCATCCACGAGCAGTACTTC.

A few counts support this clonotype. V and J are TRBV27 and TRBJ1-1, with TRBD1 as a possible D gene (6 bases). Germline loops: CDR1 MNHEY, CDR2 SMNVEV (reference sequence). The CDR3 contains 13 residues. V lost 3 bases to trimming and J lost 5 bases, with 10 bases between them. CDR3 bases: TGTGCCAGCAGTTTGTGGCAGGGGACTGAAGCTTTCTTT. Translating gives CASSLWQGTEAFF.

Written as DNA, the CDR3 is TGTGCCAGCAGTGACTATCACTATGGCTACACCTTC. This gives the protein CASSDYHYGYTF. The chain combines TRBV25-1 with TRBJ1-2; D is unresolved. V lost 3 bases, J lost 3 bases, and 5 bases lay in between. The CDR3 contains 12 residues. From germline, CDR1 is MGHDK and CDR2 SYGVNS.

In its sample, this clonotype was seen a few times. The chain employs TRBV6-2 or TRBV6-3 and TRBJ1-2; weak D call: TRBD1 (6 bases). The V gene lost 6 bases and the J gene lost 7 bases, with 9 bases spanning the gap. This CDR3 is 11 amino acids long. Germline V lookup: CDR1 MNHEY, CDR2 SVGEGT. This chain's CDR3 is CASSTGFGYTF. The CDR3 DNA follows: TGTGCCAGCAGCACAGGGTTTGGCTACACCTTC.

The rearrangement uses TRBV7-9 and TRBJ2-1; tentative D call: TRBD1 (7 bases). The V end lost 4 bases, the J end lost 7 bases, and 17 bases lay between the germline ends. Germline CDR1 SEHNR, CDR2 FQNEAQ (reference sequence). The CDR3 has 15 amino acids. The chain's CDR3 is CASSSPGQEGNEQFF. As DNA, the CDR3 is TGTGCCAGCAGCTCACCCGGACAGGAGGGGAATGAGCAGTTCTTC. Based on the CDR3 plus reference TRBV7-9 and TRBJ2-1, the full variable domain is DTGVSQNPRHKITKRGQNVTFRCDPISEHNRLYWYRQTLGQGPEFLTYFQNEAQLEKSRLLSDRFSAERPKGSFSTLEIQRTEQGDSAMYLCASSSPGQEGNEQFFGPGTRLTVL.

This clonotype was detected only a few times. The V gene is TRBV19, the J gene TRBJ1-6, with 9 bases aligning to TRBD1. CDR1 is LNHDA, CDR2 SQIVND, per germline (reference sequence). V gave up 6 bases and J gave up 10 bases; unmatched junction bases: 10. There are 15 residues in the CDR3. The DNA for the CDR3 is TGTGCCAGTAGGTCTCCGGGACAGGGAGAATCACCCCTCCACTTT. It codes for CASRSPGQGESPLHF.

This clonotype was seen repeatedly, ten times or more. The rearrangement links TRBV29-1 to TRBJ1-1; a weak D match, TRBD1 (5 bases). The germline V and J ends were trimmed by 3 bases and 5 bases, with 7 bases remaining between them. Per germline, CDR1 SQVTM and CDR2 ANQGSEA. This CDR3 spans 11 amino acids. The CDR3 sequence: CSVEWGTEAFF. CDR3 DNA sequence: TGCAGCGTTGAGTGGGGGACTGAAGCTTTCTTT.

This clonotype was seen a few times. The genes are TRBV7-2 and TRBJ1-6; no reliable D call. The germline V gene encodes CDR1 SGHTA and CDR2 FQGNSA. The CDR3 has 15 amino acids. Trimming shortened V by 1 base and J by 4 bases, and 8 bases separated the two germline ends. The CDR3 DNA reads TGTGCCAGCAGCTTAGGGGCGAGATATAATTCACCCCTCCACTTT. Translating gives CASSLGARYNSPLHF.

The genes are TRBV29-1 and TRBJ2-3, with D uncertain. The ends were cut back, 4 bases at V and 0 bases at J, with 8 bases in the middle. The CDR3 length is 13 residues. Germline CDR1 reads SQVTM; CDR2 reads ANQGSEA. The CDR3 DNA reads as TGCAGCGTTGTCAGCGCTAGCACAGATACGCAGTATTTT. Translating gives CSVVSASTDTQYF.

This rearrangement joins TRBV20-1 to TRBJ1-1; 7 bases are a match to TRBD1. The J segment lost 3 bases and the V segment lost 1 base, leaving 2 bases of the junction unmatched. The CDR3 is 13 residues long. Germline CDR1 reads DFQATT; CDR2 reads SNEGSKA (reference sequence). CDR3 residues: CSARGDSDTEAFF. DNA for the CDR3: TGCAGTGCTAGAGGGGACAGCGACACTGAAGCTTTCTTT.

The rearrangement joins TRBV20-1 to TRBJ2-7; D remains ambiguous. The V gene's germline CDR1 is DFQATT and CDR2 SNEGSKA (reference sequence). V was trimmed by 7 bases and J by 1 base, leaving 14 bases between them. The CDR3 is 13 amino acids. The chain's CDR3 is CSGWNGESYEQYF. DNA for the CDR3: TGCAGTGGATGGAACGGCGAATCCTACGAGCAGTACTTC.

The genes are TRBV7-8 and TRBJ2-1; D remains unclear. Germline CDR1 and CDR2: SGHVS and FQNEAQ. V was cut by 1 base and J by 3 bases, with 10 bases left in between. The CDR3 length is 15 residues. CDR3 region: CASSLDGSVYNEQFF. CDR3 coding DNA: TGTGCCAGCAGCTTAGACGGCTCAGTCTACAATGAGCAGTTCTTC.

The chain has TRBV28 and TRBJ1-5; D uncertain. This CDR3 region has 18 residues. V lost 2 bases to trimming and J lost 2 bases, with 19 bases between them. Germline V gene sequence: CDR1 MDHEN, CDR2 SYDVKM. CDR3 sequence reads: CASSLGPYPGRGNQPQHF. The CDR3 coding sequence is TGTGCCAGCAGTTTAGGTCCCTACCCCGGACGGGGCAATCAGCCCCAGCATTTT.

This chain joins TRBV7-8 and TRBJ2-1; TRBD2 is a possible D gene (6 bases). The CDR3 length is 16 residues. V was shortened by 5 bases and J by 2 bases, with 16 bases between the two germline ends. Germline V gives CDR1 SGHVS, CDR2 FQNEAQ. The chain's CDR3 is CASSLDIAEAYNEQFF. The CDR3 region has the DNA TGTGCCAGCAGCCTAGACATAGCGGAAGCCTACAATGAGCAGTTCTTC.

This clonotype was seen many times. The chain has TRBV7-2 and TRBJ2-2, with TRBD2 matching over 8 bases. J lost 7 bases, V lost 0 bases, and 4 bases had no gene match. CDR3 length equals 15 residues. Germline V gene sequence: CDR1 SGHTA, CDR2 FQGNSA. The CDR3 is CASSLAGGRIGELFF. Here the CDR3 DNA reads TGTGCCAGCAGCTTAGCTGGCGGGAGGATCGGGGAGCTGTTTTTT.

On this clonotype itself: The junction shows a germline mismatch at one end, possibly a read error. The chain is built from TRBV5-5 and TRBJ2-1; 9 nucleotides match TRBD1. This CDR3 is 11 amino acids long. Germline-derived CDR1 and CDR2 are SGHKS and YYEKEE (reference sequence). CDR3 protein: CASSLEGQGDF. The CDR3, as DNA: TGTGCCAGCAGCTTGGAGGGACAGGGAGACTTC. The whole variable domain, filled in from reference TRBV5-5 and TRBJ2-1, reads DAGVTQSPTHLIKTRGQQVTLRCSPISGHKSVSWYQQVLGQGPQFIFQYYEKEERGRGNFPDRFSARQFPNYSSELNVNALLLGDSALYLCASSLEGQGDFGPGTRLTVL.

The V call is TRBV20-1, the J call TRBJ2-7; 13 positions agree with TRBD2. J was trimmed by 6 bases and V by 5 bases; bases with no gene match: 7. The CDR3 is 14 residues long. CDR1 DFQATT and CDR2 SNEGSKA come from the germline V gene (reference sequence). Here the CDR3 DNA reads TGCAGTGCTGCCCGGACTAGCGGGAGCTCCGAGCAGTACTTC. As protein: CSAARTSGSSEQYF.